Listed here are 14 T cell receptor beta chains from one sample, sequenced in a study of blood T cell repertoires in COVID-19. This table comes from immunoSEQ multiplex PCR, and its TCRdb copy is limited to in-frame clones, with some not included. The sample has more than 95,000 clones, around 89% seen once. What was sequenced was peripheral blood. Receptor source: a man aged 45-65 years with acute or convalescent COVID-19.

The chain has TRBV14 and TRBJ1-2; D might be TRBD1 (6 bases). With 5 bases removed from V and 2 bases from J, the gap between germline ends came to 9 bases. Germline V CDR1 and CDR2: SGHDN, FVKESK. There are 13 residues in the CDR3. CDR3 in amino acids: CASSVDRNYGYTF. The CDR3 DNA reads TGTGCCAGCAGCGTCGACAGGAACTATGGCTACACCTTC.

The chain joins TRBV19 to TRBJ1-1; TRBD1 is a possible D gene (5 bases). The CDR3 runs to 14 residues. V dropped 6 bases and J dropped 3 bases, with 14 bases sitting between them. Germline V gene lookup returns CDR1 LNHDA and CDR2 SQIVND (reference sequence). CDR3 coding DNA: TGTGCCAGTAGCCGGCCCGACAGTTACACTGAAGCTTTCTTT. Amino acid sequence: CASSRPDSYTEAFF.

The genes are TRBV5-1 and TRBJ2-1, with 7 bases identical to TRBD2. J lost 10 bases, V lost 0 bases, and 7 bases had no gene match. CDR1 is SGHRS, CDR2 YFSETQ, per germline. The CDR3 spans 14 residues. CDR3 in amino acids: CASSLVGGIVEQFF. CDR3 nucleotides: TGCGCCAGCAGCTTGGTGGGGGGGATAGTCGAGCAGTTCTTC. Full variable domain (outside the CDR3, taken from reference TRBV5-1 and TRBJ2-1): KAGVTQTPRYLIKTRGQQVTLSCSPISGHRSVSWYQQTPGQGLQFLFEYFSETQRNKGNFPGRFSGRQFSNSRSEMNVSTLELGDSALYLCASSLVGGIVEQFFGPGTRLTVL.

The rearrangement links TRBV4-1 to TRBJ2-1, with a possible D match to TRBD2 (6 bases). This CDR3 has 15 amino acids. Germline V lookup: CDR1 MGHRA, CDR2 YSYEKL. Deletions cut 0 bases from V and 10 bases from J, with 16 bases between. CDR3 residues: CASSQEWRVAGEQFF. Here the CDR3 DNA reads TGCGCCAGCAGCCAAGAATGGAGAGTGGCGGGAGAGCAGTTCTTC.

The chain recombines TRBV3-1 (or the pseudogene TRBV3-2) with TRBJ2-1; TRBD2 aligns across 8 bases. V lost 0 bases and J lost 15; bases outside the gene matches: 10. The CDR3 sequence is 14 residues long. Looked up from germline, CDR1 is LGHDT and CDR2 is YNNKEL (reference sequence). The CDR3 loop is CASSQEFLAGGSFF. DNA for the CDR3: TGTGCCAGCAGCCAAGAGTTCCTAGCGGGTGGGTCGTTCTTC.

The rearrangement uses TRBV7-2 and TRBJ2-3; D possibly corresponds to TRBD2 (5 bases). The CDR3 is 14 amino acids. Germline CDR1 reads SGHTA; CDR2 reads FQGNSA. The ends were cut back, 5 bases at V and 2 bases at J, with 11 bases in the middle. CDR3 bases: TGTGCCAGCAGCCCCCGGACTTTCACAGATACGCAGTATTTT. Residues: CASSPRTFTDTQYF. The variable domain in full, completed from reference TRBV7-2 and TRBJ2-3, reads GAGVSQSPSNKVTEKGKDVELRCDPISGHTALYWYRQSLGQGLEFLIYFQGNSAPDKSGLPSDRFSAERTGGSVSTLTIQRTQQEDSAVYLCASSPRTFTDTQYFGPGTRLTVL.

The gene calls are TRBV7-8 and TRBJ2-5; D unclear. CDR3 length equals 14 residues. V lost 5 bases and J lost 10, with 20 bases in between. The V gene's germline CDR1 is SGHVS and CDR2 FQNEAQ. In nucleotides, the CDR3 is TGTGCCAGCAGCATAACAGACGATTTGGTAGGCCAGTACTTC. Its protein is CASSITDDLVGQYF.

The chain has TRBV6-5 and TRBJ2-7, with 7 positions matching TRBD1. Germline V gene sequence: CDR1 MNHEY, CDR2 SVGAGI. The CDR3 runs 14 residues. Unmatched junction bases numbered 10, after V lost 5 bases and J lost 6 bases. CDR3 region: CASSPLLGGGEQYF. The DNA of the CDR3 is TGTGCCAGCAGTCCCCTGTTAGGGGGCGGCGAGCAGTACTTC.

Remarks on this clone: The junction shows a germline mismatch at one end, possibly a read error. This chain joins TRBV10-1 and TRBJ2-5; TRBD2 agrees at 9 bases. The CDR3 is 15 residues long. Germline V CDR1 and CDR2: WNHNN, SYGVQD (reference sequence). The CDR3 protein is CASSGLAGSQGTQYF. The CDR3 nucleotides are TGCGCCAGCAGTGGCCTAGCGGGAAGCCAAGGGACCCAGTACTTC.

CDR3 sequence reads: CASSLRGGDEQFF. CDR3 DNA sequence: TGTGCCAGCAGCTTAAGGGGGGGTGATGAGCAGTTCTTC. V is TRBV7-6 and J is TRBJ2-1; D is possibly TRBD2 (7 bases). The germline gives CDR1 SGHVS, CDR2 FNYEAQ. Trimming pared 2 bases from V and 8 bases from J, leaving 10 bases between. CDR3 size: 13 residues.

This chain links TRBV6-5 with TRBJ2-7; possibly TRBD1 for D (6 bases). There are 12 residues in the CDR3. In germline, CDR1 is MNHEY, CDR2 SVGAGI. V shed 4 bases and J shed 5 bases, with 9 bases lying between them. The CDR3 coding sequence is TGTGCCAGCAGTTCGAAGGGGGACGAGCAGTACTTC. Protein product: CASSSKGDEQYF.

The V gene is TRBV5-5, the J gene TRBJ1-1, with D possibly matching TRBD1 (5 bases). The CDR3 length is 15 residues. Trimming shortened V by 1 base and J by 1 base, and 11 bases separated the two germline ends. Germline CDR1 SGHKS, CDR2 YYEKEE (reference sequence). CDR3: CASSLTAGKNTEAFF. DNA of the CDR3: TGTGCCAGCAGCTTGACGGCAGGGAAGAACACTGAAGCTTTCTTT.

The chain uses TRBV3-1 (or the pseudogene TRBV3-2) and TRBJ1-6; D gene unclear. The CDR3 contains 16 residues. Trimming left V 0 bases short and J 7 bases short, with 13 bases between. The germline V gene encodes CDR1 LGHDT and CDR2 YNNKEL (reference sequence). The CDR3, as DNA: TGTGCCAGCAGCCAAGAGGCTCAGATCCCGAATTCACCCCTCCACTTT. As protein: CASSQEAQIPNSPLHF.

As to this clone: One base away lies a much larger clone, so this may be a sequencing read error. The chain is built from TRBV27 and TRBJ1-5; unclear D gene. Germline-derived CDR1 and CDR2 are MNHEY and SMNVEV (reference sequence). V lost 3 bases to trimming and J lost 6 bases, with 6 bases between them. This CDR3 is built from 12 residues. The CDR3 DNA follows: TGTGCCAGCAGTTTCCGGGGTCAGCCCCAGCATTTT. It is translated as CASSFRGQPQHF.